This TCR beta chain was recorded in a study of T cell responses to AZD1222 COVID-19 vaccine. This CDR3 is built from 18 residues. Germline V gene data show CDR1 as LGHNA and CDR2 as YNFKEQ. The V segment lost 4 bases and the J segment 0 bases; nucleotides outside the gene matches: 9. The data were produced by immunoSEQ multiplex PCR, yet TCRdb's version contains in-frame clones alone and is incomplete. The sample shows over 150,000 clones, roughly 88% of them seen only once. This specimen consisted of peripheral blood, obtained 28 days after the second AZD1222 dose. The receptor was derived from an adult who received the AZD1222 COVID-19 vaccine. The chain couples TRBV4-2 to TRBJ1-6; TRBD1 matches at 7 bases. The CDR3 region has the DNA TGTGCCAGCAGCCCGCGGACAGGAGGGAGCTCCTATAATTCACCCCTCCACTTT. Translating it yields CASSPRTGGSSYNSPLHF.